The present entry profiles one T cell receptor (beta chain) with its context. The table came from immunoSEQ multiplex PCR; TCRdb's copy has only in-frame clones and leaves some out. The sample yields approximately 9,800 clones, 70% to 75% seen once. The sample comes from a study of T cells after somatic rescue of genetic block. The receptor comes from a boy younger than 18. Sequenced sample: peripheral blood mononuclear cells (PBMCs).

The CDR3 DNA sequence: TGTGCCAGCAGCTTCCACCGGGACAGGGGTGGGGAGACCCAGTACTTC. This encodes CASSFHRDRGGETQYF. The V call is TRBV11-2, the J call TRBJ2-5; 10 nucleotides agree with TRBD1. Trimming removed 3 bases from V and 5 bases from J; junction bases left unmatched: 9. The CDR3 consists of 16 residues. Germline V gene sequence: CDR1 SGHAT, CDR2 FQNNGV.